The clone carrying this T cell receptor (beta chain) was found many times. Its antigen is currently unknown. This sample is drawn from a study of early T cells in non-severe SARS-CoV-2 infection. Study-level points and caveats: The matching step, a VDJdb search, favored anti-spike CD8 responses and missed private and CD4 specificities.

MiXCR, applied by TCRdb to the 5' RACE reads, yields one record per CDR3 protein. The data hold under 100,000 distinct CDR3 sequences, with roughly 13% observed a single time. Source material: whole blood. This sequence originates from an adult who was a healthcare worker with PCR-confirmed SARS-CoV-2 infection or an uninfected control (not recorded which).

This CDR3 reads CASSLAVGGSYNEQFF. Here the CDR3 DNA reads TGTGCCAGCAGCTTAGCGGTCGGGGGGTCCTACAATGAGCAGTTCTTC. The chain is built from TRBV7-8 and TRBJ2-1; 7 bases fit TRBD2. In germline, CDR1 is SGHVS, CDR2 FQNEAQ. CDR3 length: 16 amino acids. V lost 0 bases, J lost 1 base, and 3 bases stayed unmatched.